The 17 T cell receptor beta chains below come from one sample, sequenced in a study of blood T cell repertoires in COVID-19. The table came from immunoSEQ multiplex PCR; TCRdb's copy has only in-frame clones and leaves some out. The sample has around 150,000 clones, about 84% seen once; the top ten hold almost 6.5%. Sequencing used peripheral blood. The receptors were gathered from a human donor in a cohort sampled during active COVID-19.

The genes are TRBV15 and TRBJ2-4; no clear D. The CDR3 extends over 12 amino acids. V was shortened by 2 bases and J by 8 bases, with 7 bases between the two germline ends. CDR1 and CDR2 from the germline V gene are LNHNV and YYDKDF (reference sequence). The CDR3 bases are TGTGCCACCAGCAGACTGCGAGACATTCAGTACTTC. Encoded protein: CATSRLRDIQYF.

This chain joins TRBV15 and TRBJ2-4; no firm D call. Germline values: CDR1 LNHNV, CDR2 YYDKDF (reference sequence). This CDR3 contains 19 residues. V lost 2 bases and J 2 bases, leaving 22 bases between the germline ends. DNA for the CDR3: TGTGCCACCAGCAGACGGAATCCTCGGGTGGAGTATACCAAAAACATTCAGTACTTC. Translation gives CATSRRNPRVEYTKNIQYF.

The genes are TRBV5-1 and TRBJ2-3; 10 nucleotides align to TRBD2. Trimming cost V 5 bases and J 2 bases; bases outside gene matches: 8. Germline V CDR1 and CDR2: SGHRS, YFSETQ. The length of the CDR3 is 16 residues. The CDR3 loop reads CASRGGTSVTTDTQYF. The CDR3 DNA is TGCGCCAGCAGGGGGGGGACTAGCGTGACCACAGATACGCAGTATTTT.

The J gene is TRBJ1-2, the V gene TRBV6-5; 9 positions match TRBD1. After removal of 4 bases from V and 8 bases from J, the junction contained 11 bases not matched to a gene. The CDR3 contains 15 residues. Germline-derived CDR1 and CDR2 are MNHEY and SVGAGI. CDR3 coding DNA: TGTGCCAGCAGTTCGACCCGGGACAGGGTTGACGGCTACACCTTC. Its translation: CASSSTRDRVDGYTF.

The CDR3 nucleotides are TGCGCCAGCAGCCAAGATCTTGGGACAGGGGGCGGGACTGAAGCTTTCTTT. Residues: CASSQDLGTGGGTEAFF. The chain joins TRBV4-3 to TRBJ1-1; TRBD1 aligns across 12 bases. J gave up 5 bases and V 0 bases, and 7 bases lay outside the gene matches. The germline gives CDR1 LGHNA, CDR2 YSLEER. There are 17 residues in the CDR3.

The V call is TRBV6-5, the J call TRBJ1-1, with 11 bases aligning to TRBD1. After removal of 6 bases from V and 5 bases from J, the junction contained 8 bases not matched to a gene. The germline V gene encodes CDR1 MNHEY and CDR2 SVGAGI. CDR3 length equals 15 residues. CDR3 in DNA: TGTGCCAGCAGCTCAGGACAGGGGGCGATTACTGAAGCTTTCTTT. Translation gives CASSSGQGAITEAFF.

The DNA for the CDR3 is TGTGCCAGCAGCTCGGATCCGGGGGTTGCGGCCTACGAGCAGTACTTC. This encodes CASSSDPGVAAYEQYF. The chain carries TRBV7-2 and TRBJ2-7, with D possibly TRBD2 on 6 matching bases. From germline, CDR1 is SGHTA and CDR2 FQGNSA. CDR3 length: 16 amino acids. V lost 4 bases, J lost 2 bases, and 18 bases lay in between.

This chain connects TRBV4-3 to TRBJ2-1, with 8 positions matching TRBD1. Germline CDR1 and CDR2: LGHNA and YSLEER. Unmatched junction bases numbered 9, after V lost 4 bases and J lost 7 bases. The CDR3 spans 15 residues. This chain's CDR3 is CASSRTAGGENEQFF. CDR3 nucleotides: TGCGCCAGCAGCCGAACGGCAGGGGGCGAAAATGAGCAGTTCTTC.

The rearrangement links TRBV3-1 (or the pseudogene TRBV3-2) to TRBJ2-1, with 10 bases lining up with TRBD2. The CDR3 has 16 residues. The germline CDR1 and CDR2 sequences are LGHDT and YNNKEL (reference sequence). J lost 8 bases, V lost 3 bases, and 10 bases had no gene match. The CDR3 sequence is CASSQGRAGGRYEQFF. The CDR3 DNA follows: TGTGCCAGCAGCCAGGGAAGAGCGGGGGGGCGCTATGAGCAGTTCTTC.

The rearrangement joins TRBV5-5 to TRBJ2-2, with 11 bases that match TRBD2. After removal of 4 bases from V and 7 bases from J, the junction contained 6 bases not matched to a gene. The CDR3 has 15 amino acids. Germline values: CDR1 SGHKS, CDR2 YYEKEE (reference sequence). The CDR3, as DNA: TGTGCCAGCAGCCCACTAGCGGGGGCTGTCGGGGAGCTGTTTTTT. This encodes CASSPLAGAVGELFF. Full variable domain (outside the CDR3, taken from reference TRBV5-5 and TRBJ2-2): DAGVTQSPTHLIKTRGQQVTLRCSPISGHKSVSWYQQVLGQGPQFIFQYYEKEERGRGNFPDRFSARQFPNYSSELNVNALLLGDSALYLCASSPLAGAVGELFFGEGSRLTVL.

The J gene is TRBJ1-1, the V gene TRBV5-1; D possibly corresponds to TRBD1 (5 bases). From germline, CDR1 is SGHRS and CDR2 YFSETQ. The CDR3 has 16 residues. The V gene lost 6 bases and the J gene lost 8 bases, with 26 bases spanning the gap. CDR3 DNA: TGCGCCAGCAAGAGTTTAGAAGAATCTGGTGACAGAGAAGCTTTCTTT. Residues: CASKSLEESGDREAFF.

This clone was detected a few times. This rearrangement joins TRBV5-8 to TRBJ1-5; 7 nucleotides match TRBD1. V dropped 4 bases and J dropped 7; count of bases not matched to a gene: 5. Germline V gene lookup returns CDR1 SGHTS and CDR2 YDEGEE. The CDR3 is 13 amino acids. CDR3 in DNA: TGTGCCAGCAGCCCTACAGGGGTGCAGCCCCAGCATTTT. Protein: CASSPTGVQPQHF. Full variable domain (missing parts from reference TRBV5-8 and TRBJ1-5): EAGVTQSPTHLIKTRGQQATLRCSPISGHTSVYWYQQALGLGLQFLLWYDEGEERNRGNFPPRFSGRQFPNYSSELNVNALELEDSALYLCASSPTGVQPQHFGDGTRLSIL.

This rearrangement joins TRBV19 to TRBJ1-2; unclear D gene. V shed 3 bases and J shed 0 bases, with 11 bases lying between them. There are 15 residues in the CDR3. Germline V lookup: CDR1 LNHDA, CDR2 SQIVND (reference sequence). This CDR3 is CASSIGVRANYGYTF. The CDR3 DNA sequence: TGTGCCAGTAGTATTGGAGTCAGAGCTAACTATGGCTACACCTTC.

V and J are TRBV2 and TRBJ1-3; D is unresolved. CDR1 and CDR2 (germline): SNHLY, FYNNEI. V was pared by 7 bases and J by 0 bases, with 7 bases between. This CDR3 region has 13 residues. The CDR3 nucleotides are TGTGCCAGCAAGGACTCCTCTGGAAACACCATATATTTT. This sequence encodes CASKDSSGNTIYF.

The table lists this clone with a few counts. DNA of the CDR3: TGTGCCAGCAGTGAATGGGGGACAAGGGTCGAGACCCAGTACTTC. Residues: CASSEWGTRVETQYF. J is TRBJ2-5 and V is TRBV6-1; the D gene is possibly TRBD1 (6 bases). V lost 2 bases and J 5 bases, leaving 15 bases between the germline ends. Germline V gene lookup returns CDR1 MNHNS and CDR2 SASEGT. The CDR3 consists of 15 residues.

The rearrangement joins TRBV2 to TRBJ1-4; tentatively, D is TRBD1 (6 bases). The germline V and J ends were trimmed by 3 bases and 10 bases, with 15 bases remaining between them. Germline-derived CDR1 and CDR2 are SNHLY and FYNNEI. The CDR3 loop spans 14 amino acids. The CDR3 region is CASSDIKGVGKLFF. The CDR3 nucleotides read TGTGCCAGCAGTGATATTAAGGGGGTGGGAAAACTGTTTTTT.

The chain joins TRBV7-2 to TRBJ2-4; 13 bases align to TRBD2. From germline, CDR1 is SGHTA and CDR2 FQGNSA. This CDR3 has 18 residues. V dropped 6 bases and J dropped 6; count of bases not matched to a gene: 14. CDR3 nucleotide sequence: TGTGCCAGCAGTTCTCTCCCCACTAGCGGGGGGGCGGGAAACATTCAGTACTTC. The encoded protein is CASSSLPTSGGAGNIQYF.